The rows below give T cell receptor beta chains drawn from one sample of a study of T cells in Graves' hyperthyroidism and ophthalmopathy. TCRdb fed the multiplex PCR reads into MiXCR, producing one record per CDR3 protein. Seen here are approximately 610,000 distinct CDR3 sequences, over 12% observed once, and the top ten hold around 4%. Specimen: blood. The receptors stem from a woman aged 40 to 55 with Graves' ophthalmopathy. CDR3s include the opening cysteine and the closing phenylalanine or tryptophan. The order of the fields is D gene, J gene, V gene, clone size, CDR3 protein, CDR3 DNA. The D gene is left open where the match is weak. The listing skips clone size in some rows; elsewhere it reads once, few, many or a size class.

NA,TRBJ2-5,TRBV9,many,CASSPRTSETQYF,TGTGCCAGCAGCCCACGGACTTCGGAGACCCAGTACTTC
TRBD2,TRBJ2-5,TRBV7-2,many,CASSLGLAGFSETQYF,TGTGCCAGCAGCCTAGGACTAGCGGGTTTTTCAGAGACCCAGTACTTC
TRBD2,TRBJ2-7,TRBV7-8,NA,CASSSTGTRTYEQYF,TGTGCCAGCAGCTCGACCGGGACTAGAACCTACGAGCAGTACTTC
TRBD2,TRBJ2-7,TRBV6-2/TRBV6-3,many,CASSYGWAGVPYEQYF,TGTGCCAGCAGTTACGGATGGGCGGGAGTCCCCTACGAGCAGTACTTC
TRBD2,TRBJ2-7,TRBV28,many,CASSNSGSAIYEQYF,TGTGCCAGCAGCAATAGCGGGAGCGCTATCTACGAGCAGTACTTC
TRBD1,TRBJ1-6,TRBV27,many,CASSEQGGAHSPLHF,TGTGCCAGCAGCGAACAGGGGGGAGCCCATTCACCCCTCCACTTT
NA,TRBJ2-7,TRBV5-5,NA,CASSFSYGSGIEQYF,TGTGCCAGCAGCTTTTCCTACGGGAGTGGAATCGAGCAGTACTTC
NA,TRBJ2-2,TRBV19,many,CRGSPETINTGELFF,TGTCGTGGGTCACCCGAGACAATAAACACCGGGGAGCTGTTTTTT
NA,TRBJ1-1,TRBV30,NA,CAWDSRTNTEAFF,TGTGCCTGGGATTCTAGGACGAACACTGAAGCTTTCTTT
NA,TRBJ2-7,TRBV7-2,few,CASSFDVGTTYEQYF,TGTGCCAGCAGCTTCGACGTGGGGACAACCTACGAGCAGTACTTC
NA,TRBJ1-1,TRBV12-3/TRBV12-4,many,CASSLALLDTEAFF,TGTGCCAGCAGTTTAGCCCTCTTGGACACTGAAGCTTTCTTT
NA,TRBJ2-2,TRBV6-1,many,CASSERPGELFF,TGTGCCAGCAGTGAGAGGCCCGGGGAGCTGTTTTTT
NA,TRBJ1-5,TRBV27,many,CASSLNEGQPQHF,TGTGCCAGCAGTTTAAATGAGGGTCAGCCCCAGCATTTT
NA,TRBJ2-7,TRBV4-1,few,CASSQEGDWPYEQYF,TGCGCCAGCAGCCAAGAAGGGGACTGGCCCTACGAGCAGTACTTC
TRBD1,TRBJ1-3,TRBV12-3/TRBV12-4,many,CASSLTGGLSGNTIYF,TGTGCCAGCAGTTTGACAGGGGGCCTCTCTGGAAACACCATATATTTT
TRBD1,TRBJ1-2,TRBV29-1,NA,CSVEDRGFGYTF,TGCAGCGTTGAGGACAGGGGGTTTGGCTACACCTTC
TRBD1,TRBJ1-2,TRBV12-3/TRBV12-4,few,CASRRQGHYGYTF,TGTGCCAGCAGACGACAGGGACACTATGGCTACACCTTC
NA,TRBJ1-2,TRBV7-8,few,CASSLAREWAGGYTF,TGTGCCAGCAGCTTAGCGAGGGAATGGGCCGGGGGCTACACCTTC
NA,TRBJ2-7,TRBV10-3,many,CAIGALGYEQYF,TGTGCCATCGGGGCGTTGGGCTACGAGCAGTACTTC
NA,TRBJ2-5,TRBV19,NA,CASSIRVRQETQYF,TGTGCCAGTAGTATTCGAGTTAGACAAGAGACCCAGTACTTC
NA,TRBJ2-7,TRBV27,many,CASSLTTAVAYEQYF,TGTGCCAGCAGTCTGACCACTGCGGTAGCTTACGAGCAGTACTTC
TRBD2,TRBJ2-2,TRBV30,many,CAWSVLAGAGELFF,TGTGCCTGGAGTGTACTAGCGGGAGCCGGGGAGCTGTTTTTT
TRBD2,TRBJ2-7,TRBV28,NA,CASSVRGSGRPYEQYF,TGTGCCAGCAGTGTTCGTGGGAGCGGGAGGCCCTACGAGCAGTACTTC
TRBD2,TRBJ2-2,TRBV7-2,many,CASSLLAAFTGELFF,TGTGCCAGCAGCTTACTAGCGGCGTTCACCGGGGAGCTGTTTTTT
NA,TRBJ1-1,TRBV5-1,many,CASSLLGIAVNTEAFF,TGCGCCAGCAGCTTATTGGGGATCGCGGTGAACACTGAAGCTTTCTTT
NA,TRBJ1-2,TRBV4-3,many,CANSQERGVWDGYTF,TGCGCCAACAGCCAAGAGCGGGGGGTCTGGGATGGCTACACCTTC
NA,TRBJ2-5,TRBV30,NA,CAWVQGQSETQYF,TGTGCCTGGGTTCAGGGCCAATCAGAGACCCAGTACTTC
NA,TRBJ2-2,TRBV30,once,CAWSVRLGRTGELFF,TGTGCCTGGAGTGTACGATTGGGGAGGACCGGGGAGCTGTTTTTT
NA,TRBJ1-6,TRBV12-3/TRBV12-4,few,CASTGPLFNSPLHF,TGTGCCAGTACAGGGCCCCTATTCAATTCACCCCTCCACTTT
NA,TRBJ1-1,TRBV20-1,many,CSARVPYSLNTEAFF,TGCAGTGCCCGAGTCCCATATTCCTTGAACACTGAAGCTTTCTTT
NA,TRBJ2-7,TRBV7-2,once,CASSQRDVEGYEQYF,TGTGCCAGCAGCCAAAGGGACGTGGAAGGCTACGAGCAGTACTTC
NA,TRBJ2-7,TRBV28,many,CASSPAGEFEQYF,TGTGCCAGCAGTCCAGCAGGGGAATTCGAGCAGTACTTC
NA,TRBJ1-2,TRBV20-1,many,CSARRAASYGYTF,TGCAGTGCTAGGAGGGCAGCTTCCTATGGCTACACCTTC
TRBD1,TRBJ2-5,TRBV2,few,CARTLDRPHQETQYF,TGTGCCAGAACATTGGACAGGCCGCACCAAGAGACCCAGTACTTC
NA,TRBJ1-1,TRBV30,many,CAWTNRAAEAFF,TGTGCCTGGACCAACCGGGCGGCTGAAGCTTTCTTT
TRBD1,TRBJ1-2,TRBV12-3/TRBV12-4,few,CASTLGGQGGRYTF,TGTGCCAGCACCCTCGGGGGACAGGGGGGGCGCTACACCTTC
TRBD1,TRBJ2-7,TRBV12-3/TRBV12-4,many,CASSPGQGAYEQYF,TGTGCCAGCAGCCCTGGACAGGGGGCCTACGAGCAGTACTTC
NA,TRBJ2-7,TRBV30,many,CAWSVQYEQYF,TGTGCCTGGAGTGTACAGTACGAGCAGTACTTC
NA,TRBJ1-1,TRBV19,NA,CATLPPGQNTEAFF,TGTGCCACCCTCCCACCGGGCCAGAACACTGAAGCTTTCTTT
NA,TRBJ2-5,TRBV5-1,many,CASSLGTRQETQYF,TGCGCCAGCAGCTTGGGGACACGACAAGAGACCCAGTACTTC
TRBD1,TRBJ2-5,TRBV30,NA,CAWSTGAGRETQYF,TGTGCCTGGAGTACAGGGGCCGGAAGGGAGACCCAGTACTTC
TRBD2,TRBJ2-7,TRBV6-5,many,CASSRGIRTSSYEQYF,TGTGCCAGCAGTCGGGGGATCCGGACTAGCTCCTACGAGCAGTACTTC
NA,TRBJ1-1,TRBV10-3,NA,CAISDPGATEAFF,TGTGCCATCAGTGATCCGGGGGCTACTGAAGCTTTCTTT
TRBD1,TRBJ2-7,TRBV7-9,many,CASSQGQGKGEQYF,TGTGCCAGCAGCCAAGGACAGGGTAAGGGAGAGCAGTACTTC